These 17 T cell receptor beta chains came from one sample sequenced in a study of blood T cell repertoires in COVID-19. Profiling relied on immunoSEQ multiplex PCR, and the TCRdb table lists in-frame clones only, not all of them. The sample lists around 190,000 clones, just under 80% occurring once. Sequences were obtained from peripheral blood. These receptors were taken from a man between 70 and 80 years old with active or convalescent COVID-19.

The chain uses TRBV15 and TRBJ2-7; TRBD2 matches 7 bases. The V segment lost 0 bases and the J segment 0 bases; nucleotides outside the gene matches: 17. The CDR3 totals 20 residues. CDR1 and CDR2 from the germline V gene are LNHNV and YYDKDF (reference sequence). The CDR3 loop is CATSRDLPRGPGGFSYEQYF. Here the CDR3 DNA reads TGTGCCACCAGCAGAGATTTGCCTCGGGGTCCCGGGGGGTTCTCCTACGAGCAGTACTTC.

This chain links TRBV6-1 with TRBJ2-7; TRBD1 matches at 8 bases. CDR1 is MNHNS, CDR2 SASEGT, per germline. The CDR3 consists of 15 residues. The junction had 7 bases not matched to a gene; V was cut back by 3 bases and J by 3 bases. The CDR3 DNA follows: TGTGCCAGCAGTGAGCCGACAGGGGCTCACTACGAGCAGTACTTC. This gives the protein CASSEPTGAHYEQYF.

The chain links TRBV18 to TRBJ1-1, with 8 nucleotides matching TRBD1. This CDR3 has 15 residues. Germline CDR1 is KGHSH and CDR2 is LQKENI. V was clipped by 6 bases and J by 1 base; unmatched bases: 7. The CDR3 nucleotides read TGTGCCAGCTCCCCGGACAGGGTAAAGAACACTGAAGCTTTCTTT. Residues: CASSPDRVKNTEAFF.

This clone was observed a single time. This chain links TRBV2 with TRBJ1-5; no clear D. Per germline, CDR1 SNHLY and CDR2 FYNNEI. There are 12 residues in the CDR3. V lost 3 bases and J 7 bases, leaving 7 bases between the germline ends. The CDR3 nucleotides read TGTGCCAGCAGTGACTTGAGGCAGCCCCAGCATTTT. Residues: CASSDLRQPQHF.

The CDR3 nucleotides are TGTGCCAGCAGCTTCACAGGGGACACCGGGGAGCTGTTTTTT. Its translation is CASSFTGDTGELFF. The chain uses TRBV7-9 and TRBJ2-2, with 7 positions matching TRBD1. Germline V CDR1 and CDR2: SEHNR, FQNEAQ (reference sequence). Unmatched junction bases numbered 1, after V lost 3 bases and J lost 3 bases. The CDR3 extends over 14 amino acids. Full variable domain (rest looked up from reference TRBV7-9 and TRBJ2-2): DTGVSQNPRHKITKRGQNVTFRCDPISEHNRLYWYRQTLGQGPEFLTYFQNEAQLEKSRLLSDRFSAERPKGSFSTLEIQRTEQGDSAMYLCASSFTGDTGELFFGEGSRLTVL.

The chain joins TRBV30 to TRBJ2-2, with 11 nucleotides matching TRBD2. Trimming removed 3 bases from V and 6 bases from J; junction bases left unmatched: 3. This CDR3 comprises 14 residues. Per germline, CDR1 GTSNPN and CDR2 SVGIG (reference sequence). This CDR3 is CAWSTSGSAGELFF. CDR3 DNA sequence: TGTGCCTGGAGCACTAGCGGGAGCGCCGGGGAGCTGTTTTTT.

This clone was observed a few times. The chain is built from TRBV12-3 or TRBV12-4 and TRBJ1-6; D uncertain. Trimming cost V 6 bases and J 14 bases, with 17 bases left between them. This CDR3 contains 13 residues. The chain's CDR3 is CASSKRYYSALHF. The CDR3 DNA is TGTGCCAGCAGCAAGCGGTATTACAGCGCCCTCCACTTT.

This chain uses TRBV24-1 with TRBJ2-2, with 10 bases matching TRBD1. With 6 bases clipped from V and 5 bases from J, the junction kept 8 bases outside the gene matches. From germline, CDR1 is KGHDR and CDR2 SFDVKD. CDR3 length equals 16 residues. The CDR3: CATSPGGQGRTGELFF. The CDR3 DNA reads as TGTGCCACCAGTCCCGGGGGACAGGGGCGAACCGGGGAGCTGTTTTTT.

This clone has only a few counts. This rearrangement joins TRBV7-8 to TRBJ2-3; 8 bases line up with TRBD2. CDR1 and CDR2 from the germline V gene are SGHVS and FQNEAQ. The V gene end was trimmed by 4 bases and the J gene end by 5 bases; junction bases not matched to a gene: 8. The CDR3 totals 15 residues. The CDR3 DNA sequence: TGTGCCAGCAGCTCGGGACTAGGTGGTCGAGATACGCAGTATTTT. Translation gives CASSSGLGGRDTQYF.

CDR3 DNA sequence: TGTGCCAGTAGTGCCCTCCGGGAGGATCAGCCCCAGCATTTT. Its translation is CASSALREDQPQHF. The chain carries TRBV19 and TRBJ1-5, with no clear D. Germline assignment: CDR1 LNHDA and CDR2 SQIVND (reference sequence). V was clipped by 5 bases and J by 5 bases, with 13 bases between them. CDR3 length: 14 amino acids.

This sequence joins TRBV5-1 and TRBJ2-2; 9 bases are shared with TRBD1. CDR3 length: 15 residues. Germline lookup yields CDR1 SGHRS and CDR2 YFSETQ. V shed 4 bases and J 7 bases; nucleotides not matched to a gene: 8. CDR3 sequence reads: CASSATGGRDGELFF. In DNA, the CDR3 is TGCGCCAGCAGCGCCACAGGGGGCAGGGACGGGGAGCTGTTTTTT.

The V call is TRBV10-2, the J call TRBJ2-7; TRBD1 matches at 8 bases. The V gene's germline CDR1 is WSHSY and CDR2 SAAADI. This CDR3 is built from 13 residues. The J segment lost 1 base and the V segment lost 7 bases, leaving 3 bases of the junction unmatched. CDR3 residues: CASTRTGSYEQYF. The CDR3 nucleotides read TGCGCCAGCACGAGGACAGGGTCCTACGAGCAGTACTTC.

The rearrangement links TRBV18 to TRBJ2-5, with a weak D call TRBD1 (7 bases). The germline V and J ends were trimmed by 4 bases and 5 bases, with 14 bases remaining between them. Germline CDR1 KGHSH, CDR2 LQKENI. The CDR3 extends over 14 amino acids. The CDR3 DNA follows: TGTGCCAGCTCACAGACAGGGACTCAGGAGACCCAGTACTTC. As protein: CASSQTGTQETQYF. Full variable domain (rest looked up from reference TRBV18 and TRBJ2-5): NAGVMQNPRHLVRRRGQEARLRCSPMKGHSHVYWYRQLPEEGLKFMVYLQKENIIDESGMPKERFSAEFPKEGPSILRIQQVVRGDSAAYFCASSQTGTQETQYFGPGTRLLVL.

V and J are TRBV5-1 and TRBJ1-2; a possible D gene is TRBD1 (5 bases). The germline V gene encodes CDR1 SGHRS and CDR2 YFSETQ. Trimming stripped 0 bases from V and 4 bases from J, with 7 bases between. CDR3 length: 13 residues. CDR3 region: CASSLDRFYGYTF. CDR3 nucleotides: TGCGCCAGCAGCTTGGACAGGTTCTATGGCTACACCTTC.

The chain has TRBV30 and TRBJ2-3, with 7 bases that match TRBD2. The CDR3 totals 14 residues. V trimming: 0 bases; J trimming: 5 bases; junction bases outside the gene matches: 5. Germline CDR1 GTSNPN, CDR2 SVGIG (reference sequence). The DNA for the CDR3 is TGTGCCTGGAGTGTGGCGGGAGTTGGAGATACGCAGTATTTT. Amino acids: CAWSVAGVGDTQYF.

The chain has TRBV4-3 and TRBJ1-1; the match to TRBD1 covers 7 bases. V trimming: 1 base; J trimming: 8 bases; junction bases outside the gene matches: 16. The length of the CDR3 is 17 residues. From germline, CDR1 is LGHNA and CDR2 YSLEER. The CDR3 region is CASSQVWSRGRYSEAFF. The CDR3 DNA sequence: TGCGCCAGCAGCCAAGTTTGGTCCAGGGGGAGGTACTCAGAAGCTTTCTTT.

The chain has TRBV15 and TRBJ2-1, with 7 bases matching TRBD1. Germline V gives CDR1 LNHNV, CDR2 YYDKDF (reference sequence). The CDR3 spans 13 residues. Losses at the gene ends were 0 bases for V and 14 bases for J; bases not matched to a gene: 7. The CDR3 DNA follows: TGTGCCACCAGCAGAGATACACAGGGGCTGGAGTTCTTC. It codes for CATSRDTQGLEFF.